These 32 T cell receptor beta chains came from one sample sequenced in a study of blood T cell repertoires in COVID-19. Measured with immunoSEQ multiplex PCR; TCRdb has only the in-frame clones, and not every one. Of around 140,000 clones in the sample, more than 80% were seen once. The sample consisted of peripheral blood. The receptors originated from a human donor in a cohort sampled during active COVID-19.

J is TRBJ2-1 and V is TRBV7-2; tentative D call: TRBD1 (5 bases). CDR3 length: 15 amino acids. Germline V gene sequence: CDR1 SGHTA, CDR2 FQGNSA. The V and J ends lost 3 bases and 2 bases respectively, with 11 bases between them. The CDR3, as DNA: TGTGCCAGCAGCTTGCAGGGTTTGGCCTACAATGAGCAGTTCTTC. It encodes CASSLQGLAYNEQFF.

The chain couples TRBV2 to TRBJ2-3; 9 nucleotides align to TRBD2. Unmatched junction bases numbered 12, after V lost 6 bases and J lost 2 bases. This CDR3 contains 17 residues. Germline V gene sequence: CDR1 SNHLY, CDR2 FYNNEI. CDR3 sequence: CASSFSGLAPNTDTQYF. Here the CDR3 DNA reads TGTGCCAGCAGCTTCAGTGGACTAGCGCCTAACACAGATACGCAGTATTTT.

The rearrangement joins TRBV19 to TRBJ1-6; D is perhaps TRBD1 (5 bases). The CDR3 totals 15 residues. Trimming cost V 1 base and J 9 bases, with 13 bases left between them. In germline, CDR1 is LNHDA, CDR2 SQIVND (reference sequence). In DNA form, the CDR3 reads TGTGCCAGTAGTATAGCGGCAGGGTGGGGTTCACCCCTCCACTTT. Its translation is CASSIAAGWGSPLHF.

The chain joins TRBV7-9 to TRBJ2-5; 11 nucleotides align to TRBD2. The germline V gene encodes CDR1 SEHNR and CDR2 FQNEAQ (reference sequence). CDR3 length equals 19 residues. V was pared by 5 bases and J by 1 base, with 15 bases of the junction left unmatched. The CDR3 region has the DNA TGTGCCAGCAGCCCCGCCCGACTAGCGGGGCCTCAGCTCCAAGAGACCCAGTACTTC. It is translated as CASSPARLAGPQLQETQYF. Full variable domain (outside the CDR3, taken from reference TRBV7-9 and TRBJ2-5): DTGVSQNPRHKITKRGQNVTFRCDPISEHNRLYWYRQTLGQGPEFLTYFQNEAQLEKSRLLSDRFSAERPKGSFSTLEIQRTEQGDSAMYLCASSPARLAGPQLQETQYFGPGTRLLVL.

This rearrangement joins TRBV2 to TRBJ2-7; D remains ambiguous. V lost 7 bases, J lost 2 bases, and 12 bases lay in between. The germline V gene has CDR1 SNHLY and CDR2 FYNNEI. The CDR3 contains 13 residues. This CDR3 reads CASKGEAAYEQYV. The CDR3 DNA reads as TGTGCCAGCAAAGGTGAGGCAGCCTACGAGCAGTACGTC.

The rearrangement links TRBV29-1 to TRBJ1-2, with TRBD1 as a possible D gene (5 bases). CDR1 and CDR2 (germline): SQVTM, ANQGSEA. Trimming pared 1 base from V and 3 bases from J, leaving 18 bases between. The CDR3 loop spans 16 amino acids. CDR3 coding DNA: TGCAGCGTTGAAGTCGATACCCTGACAGAGGACTATGGCTACACCTTC. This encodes CSVEVDTLTEDYGYTF.

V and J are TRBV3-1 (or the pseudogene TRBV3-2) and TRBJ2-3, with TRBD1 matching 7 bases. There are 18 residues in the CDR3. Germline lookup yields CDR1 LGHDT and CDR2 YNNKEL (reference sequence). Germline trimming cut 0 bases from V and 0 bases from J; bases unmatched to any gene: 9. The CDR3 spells CASSQDPVGQTSTDTQYF. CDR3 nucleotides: TGTGCCAGCAGCCAAGATCCAGTGGGACAGACAAGCACAGATACGCAGTATTTT.

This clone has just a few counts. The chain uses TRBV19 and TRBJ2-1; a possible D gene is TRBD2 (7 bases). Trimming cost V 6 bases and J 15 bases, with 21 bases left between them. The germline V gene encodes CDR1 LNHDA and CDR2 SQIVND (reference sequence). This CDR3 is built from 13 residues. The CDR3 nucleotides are TGTGCCAGTAGCCCGACGCGGGGGCAGGGACTGTTCTTC. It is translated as CASSPTRGQGLFF. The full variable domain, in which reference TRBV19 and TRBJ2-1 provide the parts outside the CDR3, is DGGITQSPKYLFRKEGQNVTLSCEQNLNHDAMYWYRQDPGQGLRLIYYSQIVNDFQKGDIAEGYSVSREKKESFPLTVTSAQKNPTAFYLCASSPTRGQGLFFGPGTRLTVL.

The CDR3 sequence: CASSLMGLAGSTDTQYF. Here the CDR3 DNA reads TGTGCCAGCAGCTTAATGGGGCTAGCGGGTAGCACAGATACGCAGTATTTT. The chain has TRBV7-3 and TRBJ2-3, with 8 bases matching TRBD2. Trimming took 1 base from V and 0 from J; bases not matched to a gene: 6. Germline V CDR1 and CDR2: SGHTA, FQGTGA. The CDR3 is made up of 17 amino acids. The variable domain in full, completed from reference TRBV7-3 and TRBJ2-3, reads GAGVSQTPSNKVTEKGKYVELRCDPISGHTALYWYRQSLGQGPEFLIYFQGTGAADDSGLPNDRFFAVRPEGSVSTLKIQRTERGDSAVYLCASSLMGLAGSTDTQYFGPGTRLTVL.

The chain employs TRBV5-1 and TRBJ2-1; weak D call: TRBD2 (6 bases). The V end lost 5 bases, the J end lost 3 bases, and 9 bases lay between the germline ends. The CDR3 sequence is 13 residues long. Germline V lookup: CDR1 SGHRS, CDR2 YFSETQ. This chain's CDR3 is CASSGSGYNEQFF. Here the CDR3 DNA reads TGCGCCAGCAGTGGTAGCGGCTACAATGAGCAGTTCTTC.

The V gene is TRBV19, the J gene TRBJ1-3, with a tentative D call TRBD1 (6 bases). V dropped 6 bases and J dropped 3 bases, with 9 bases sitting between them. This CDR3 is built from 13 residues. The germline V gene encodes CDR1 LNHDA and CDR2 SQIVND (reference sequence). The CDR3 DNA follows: TGTGCCAGTAGCAAGGGGGATGGAAACACCATATATTTT. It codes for CASSKGDGNTIYF.

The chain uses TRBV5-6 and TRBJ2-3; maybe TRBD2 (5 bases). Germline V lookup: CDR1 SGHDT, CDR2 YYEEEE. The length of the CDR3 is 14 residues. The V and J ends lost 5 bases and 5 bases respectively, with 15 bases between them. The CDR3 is CASSLGGRVDTQYF. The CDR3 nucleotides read TGTGCCAGCAGTCTAGGCGGGCGGGTAGATACGCAGTATTTT.

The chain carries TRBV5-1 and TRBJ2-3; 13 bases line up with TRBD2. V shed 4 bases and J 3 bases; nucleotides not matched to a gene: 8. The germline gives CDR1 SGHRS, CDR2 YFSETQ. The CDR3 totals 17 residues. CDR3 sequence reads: CASSPGLAGAWTDTQYF. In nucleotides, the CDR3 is TGCGCCAGCAGCCCTGGACTAGCGGGGGCCTGGACAGATACGCAGTATTTT.

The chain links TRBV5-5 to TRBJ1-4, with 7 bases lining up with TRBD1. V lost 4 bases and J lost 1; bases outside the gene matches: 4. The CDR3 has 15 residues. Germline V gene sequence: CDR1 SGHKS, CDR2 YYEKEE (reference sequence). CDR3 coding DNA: TGTGCCAGCAGCCCAAACAGGGGAACTAATGAAAAACTGTTTTTT. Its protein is CASSPNRGTNEKLFF.

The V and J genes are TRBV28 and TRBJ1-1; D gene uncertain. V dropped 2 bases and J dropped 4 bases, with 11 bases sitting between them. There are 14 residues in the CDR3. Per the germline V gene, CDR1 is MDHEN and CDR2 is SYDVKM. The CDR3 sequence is CASSLPYGGTEAFF. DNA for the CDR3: TGTGCCAGCAGTTTACCGTACGGCGGCACTGAAGCTTTCTTT.

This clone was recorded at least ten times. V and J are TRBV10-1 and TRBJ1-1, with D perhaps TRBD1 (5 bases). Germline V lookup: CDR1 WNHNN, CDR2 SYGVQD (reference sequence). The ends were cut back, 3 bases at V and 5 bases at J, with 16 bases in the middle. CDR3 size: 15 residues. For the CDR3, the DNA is TGCGCCAGCAGTGAATCAGGGAACTTGGGGACTGAAGCTTTCTTT. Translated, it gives CASSESGNLGTEAFF.

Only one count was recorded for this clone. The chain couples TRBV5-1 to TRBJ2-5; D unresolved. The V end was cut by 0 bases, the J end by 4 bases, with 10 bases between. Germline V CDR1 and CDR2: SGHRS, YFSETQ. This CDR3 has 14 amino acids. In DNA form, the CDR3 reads TGCGCCAGCAGCTTGGAATCCCTTCCAGAGACCCAGTACTTC. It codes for CASSLESLPETQYF.

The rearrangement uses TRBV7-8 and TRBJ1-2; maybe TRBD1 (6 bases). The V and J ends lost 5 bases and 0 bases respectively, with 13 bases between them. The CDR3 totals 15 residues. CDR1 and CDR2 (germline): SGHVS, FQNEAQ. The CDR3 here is CASSPGARANYGYTF. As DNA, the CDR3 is TGTGCCAGCAGCCCAGGGGCCCGAGCTAACTATGGCTACACCTTC.

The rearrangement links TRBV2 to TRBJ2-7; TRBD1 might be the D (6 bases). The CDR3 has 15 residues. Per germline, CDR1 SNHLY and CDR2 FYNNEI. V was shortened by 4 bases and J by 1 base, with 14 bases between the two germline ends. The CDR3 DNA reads TGTGCCAGCAGTGCAGAGGGGGATGGTTCCTACGAGCAGTACTTC. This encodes CASSAEGDGSYEQYF.

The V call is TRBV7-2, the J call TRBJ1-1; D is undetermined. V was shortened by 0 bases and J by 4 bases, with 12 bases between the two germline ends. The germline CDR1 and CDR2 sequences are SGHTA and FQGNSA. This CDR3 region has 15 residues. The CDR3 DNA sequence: TGTGCCAGCAGCTTAGCGATCGGGTCCCGCACTGAAGCTTTCTTT. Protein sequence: CASSLAIGSRTEAFF. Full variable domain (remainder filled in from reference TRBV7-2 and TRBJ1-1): GAGVSQSPSNKVTEKGKDVELRCDPISGHTALYWYRQSLGQGLEFLIYFQGNSAPDKSGLPSDRFSAERTGGSVSTLTIQRTQQEDSAVYLCASSLAIGSRTEAFFGQGTRLTVV.

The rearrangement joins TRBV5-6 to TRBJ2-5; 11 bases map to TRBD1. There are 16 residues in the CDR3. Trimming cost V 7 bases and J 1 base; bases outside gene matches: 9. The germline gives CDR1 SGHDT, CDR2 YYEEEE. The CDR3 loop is CASRTGTGGSQETQYF. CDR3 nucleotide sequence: TGTGCCAGCCGAACAGGGACAGGGGGTTCCCAAGAGACCCAGTACTTC.

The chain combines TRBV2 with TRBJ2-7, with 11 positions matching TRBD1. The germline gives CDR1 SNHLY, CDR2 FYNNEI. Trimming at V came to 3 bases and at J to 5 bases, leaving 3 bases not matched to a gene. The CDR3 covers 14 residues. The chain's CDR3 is CASSDRTGGHEQYV. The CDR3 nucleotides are TGTGCCAGCAGTGATAGGACAGGGGGCCACGAGCAGTACGTC.

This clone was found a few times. CDR3 DNA sequence: TGTGCCAGTAGTACCCGGGACAGGGCGGATCAGCCCCAGCATTTT. It translates to CASSTRDRADQPQHF. The V call is TRBV19, the J call TRBJ1-5; TRBD1 matches at 9 bases. Germline assignment: CDR1 LNHDA and CDR2 SQIVND (reference sequence). The V and J ends lost 4 bases and 5 bases, in that order; junction bases with no gene match: 6. The CDR3 has 15 amino acids.

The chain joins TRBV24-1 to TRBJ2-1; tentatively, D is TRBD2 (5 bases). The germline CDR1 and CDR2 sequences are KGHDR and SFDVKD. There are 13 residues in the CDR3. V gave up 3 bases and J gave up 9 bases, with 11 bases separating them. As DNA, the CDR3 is TGTGCCACCAGTGATGGCCCGGCGGGTGAGCAGTTCTTC. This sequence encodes CATSDGPAGEQFF.

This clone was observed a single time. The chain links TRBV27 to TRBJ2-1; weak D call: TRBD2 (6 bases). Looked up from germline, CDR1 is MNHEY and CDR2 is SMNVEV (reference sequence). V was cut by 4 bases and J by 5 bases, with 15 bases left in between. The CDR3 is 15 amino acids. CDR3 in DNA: TGTGCCAGCAGTTCCCTCAGTAGCGGAAACAATGAGCAGTTCTTC. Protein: CASSSLSSGNNEQFF.

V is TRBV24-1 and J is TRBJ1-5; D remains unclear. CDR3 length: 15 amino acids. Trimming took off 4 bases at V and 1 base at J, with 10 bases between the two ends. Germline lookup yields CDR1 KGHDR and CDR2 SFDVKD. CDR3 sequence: CATSDLRESNQPQHF. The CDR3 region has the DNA TGTGCCACCAGTGACCTGAGGGAAAGCAATCAGCCCCAGCATTTT.

The CDR3 sequence is CASSLVITGTGKNQPQHF. CDR3 DNA sequence: TGTGCCAGCAGCTTAGTCATCACTGGGACAGGGAAAAATCAGCCCCAGCATTTT. The chain carries TRBV7-8 and TRBJ1-5; TRBD1 matches 9 bases. The CDR3 spans 18 residues. With 1 base clipped from V and 4 bases from J, the junction kept 11 bases outside the gene matches. Per the germline V gene, CDR1 is SGHVS and CDR2 is FQNEAQ.

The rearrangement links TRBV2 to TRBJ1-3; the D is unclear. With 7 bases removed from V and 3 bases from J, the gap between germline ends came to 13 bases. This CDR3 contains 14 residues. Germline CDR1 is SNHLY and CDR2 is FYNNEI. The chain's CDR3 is CASKGGGRGNTIYF. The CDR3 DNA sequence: TGTGCCAGCAAGGGCGGAGGTCGTGGAAACACCATATATTTT. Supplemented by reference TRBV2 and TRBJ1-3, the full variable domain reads EPEVTQTPSHQVTQMGQEVILRCVPISNHLYFYWYRQILGQKVEFLVSFYNNEISEKSEIFDDQFSVERPDGSNFTLKIRSTKLEDSAMYFCASKGGGRGNTIYFGEGSWLTVV.

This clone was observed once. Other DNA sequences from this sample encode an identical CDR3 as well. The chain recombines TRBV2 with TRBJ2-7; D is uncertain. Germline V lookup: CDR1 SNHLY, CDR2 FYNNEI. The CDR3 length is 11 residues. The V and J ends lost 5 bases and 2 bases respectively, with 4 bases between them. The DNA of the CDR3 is TGTGCCAGCAGTCAGACCTACGAGCAGTACTTC. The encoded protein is CASSQTYEQYF.

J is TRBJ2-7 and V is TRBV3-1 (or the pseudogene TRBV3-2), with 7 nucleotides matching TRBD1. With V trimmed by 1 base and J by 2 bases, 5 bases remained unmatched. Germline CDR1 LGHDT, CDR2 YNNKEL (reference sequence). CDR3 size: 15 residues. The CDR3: CASSQVGTATYEQYF. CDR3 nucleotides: TGTGCCAGCAGCCAAGTGGGGACAGCCACCTACGAGCAGTACTTC.

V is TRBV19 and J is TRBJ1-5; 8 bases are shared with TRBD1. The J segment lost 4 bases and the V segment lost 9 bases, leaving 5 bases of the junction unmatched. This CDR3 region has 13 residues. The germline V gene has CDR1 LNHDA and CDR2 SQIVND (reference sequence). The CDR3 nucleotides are TGTGCCAGCAGAGACAGGGGAAATCAGCCCCAGCATTTT. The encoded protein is CASRDRGNQPQHF.

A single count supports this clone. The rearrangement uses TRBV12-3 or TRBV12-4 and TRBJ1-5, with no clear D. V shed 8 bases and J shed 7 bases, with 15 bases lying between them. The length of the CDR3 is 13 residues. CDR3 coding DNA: TGTGCCAGCTCCCACGGGAATGGGCAGCCCCAGCATTTT. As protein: CASSHGNGQPQHF.